This T cell receptor beta chain was identified in a study of OX40 agonist ivuxolimab in advanced cancers. Patients were excluded for autoimmune disease history or systemic immunosuppression. At baseline, cycle 4 day 1, and cycle 7 day 1, blood was sampled. Measured with immunoSEQ multiplex PCR; TCRdb has only the in-frame clones, and not every one. Here the sample spans more than 50,000 clones, around 88% being singletons. The receptor was isolated from an adult with an advanced solid tumor such as melanoma, head and neck, liver or kidney cancer. The specimen was CD4+ or CD8+ T cells sorted from blood, collected in a trial of the OX40 agonist ivuxolimab.

CDR3 residues: CASSSDRGPDEQFF. The CDR3 DNA follows: TGTGCCAGCAGCTCGGACAGGGGGCCGGATGAGCAGTTCTTC. This chain links TRBV5-6 with TRBJ2-1; 11 bases are a match to TRBD1. This CDR3 is 14 amino acids long. Germline loops: CDR1 SGHDT, CDR2 YYEEEE. With 3 bases clipped from V and 8 bases from J, the junction kept 4 bases outside the gene matches. The complete variable domain, with remaining parts taken from reference TRBV5-6 and TRBJ2-1, reads DAGVTQSPTHLIKTRGQQVTLRCSPKSGHDTVSWYQQALGQGPQFIFQYYEEEERQRGNFPDRFSGHQFPNYSSELNVNALLLGDSALYLCASSSDRGPDEQFFGPGTRLTVL.